The T cell receptor beta chain described here comes from a study of blood T cell repertoires in COVID-19. For the study at large: From T cells, B-cell-depleted T cells, or PBMCs came the material, which was cDNA or gDNA.

The data were produced by immunoSEQ multiplex PCR, yet TCRdb's version contains in-frame clones alone and is incomplete. The sample carries 250,000 or so clones, approximately 85% recorded once. Across about two dozen US areas, participants ranged in age from 18 to 89 years. CDR3 length equals 15 residues. Germline-derived CDR1 and CDR2 are MDHEN and SYDVKM. The ends were cut back, 4 bases at V and 4 bases at J, with 14 bases in the middle. Sample: PBMCs or T cells enriched from blood (not recorded which). J is TRBJ1-5 and V is TRBV28; a weak D match, TRBD1 (5 bases). The origin of this receptor is a woman between 50 and 59 years old who had recovered from COVID-19. CDR3 sequence: CASSSYTRGNQPQHF. For the CDR3, the DNA is TGTGCCAGCAGTTCTTACACCCGGGGGAATCAGCCCCAGCATTTT.